This TCR beta chain originates from a study of monozygotic twins with cystic fibrosis. General observations from the study: Unrelated CF individuals shared fewer identical clonotypes than monozygotic CF twins. J usage was most co-twin-similar in 8 of 16 pairs, V in 13. Low clonality (median about 0.0095) suggested a mostly naive repertoire. Shared CDR3 numbers were not associated with age, concordance or severity.

A note on this clone: Its antigen is undetermined.

V gave up 2 bases and J gave up 8 bases, with 7 bases separating them. This CDR3 has 11 amino acids. Germline CDR1 reads GTSNPN; CDR2 reads SVGIG (reference sequence). TCRdb keeps only in-frame clones here, not all; method: immunoSEQ multiplex PCR. Here the sample spans around 25,000 clones, 91% being singletons. The chain carries TRBV30 and TRBJ1-3, with a possible D match to TRBD1 (5 bases). The clonotype originates from a girl aged 2-10 years with cystic fibrosis. Sequenced sample: blood. CDR3 nucleotide sequence: TGTGCCTGGAGTTCGGGACACACCATATATTTT. It yields the protein CAWSSGHTIYF.